This T cell receptor beta chain was sequenced in a study of blood T cells in healthy people across ages. Overall study results and limits: Long-lived donors had more naive CD4+ cells and higher diversity than aged donors.

V lost 7 bases to trimming and J lost 8 bases; unmatched junction nucleotides: 8. The CDR3 covers 13 residues. Primed by a sample-barcoded 5' primer and a J-beta primer mix, a second PCR proceeded for 7 to 11 cycles. TCRdb re-analysed the 5' RACE reads in MiXCR, keeping a single row per CDR3 protein. In the table there are approximately 900,000 distinct CDR3 sequences, almost 30% of which are singletons. This clonotype was observed at least ten times. Antigen: not known. Separately, the same data were catalogued under a study of T cells of mothers and their children. As reported in that work: Using roughly 1.4 ug per 15 ul, all extracted RNA underwent cDNA synthesis. Second-PCR amplification with M1S added sample barcodes and 2-4 random nucleotides. Per mother, over 8 million TCR beta CDR3 reads were obtained; per child, around 2.9 million.

The source material was blood. J is TRBJ1-2 and V is TRBV12-3 or TRBV12-4; 9 nucleotides match TRBD1. The clonotype originates from a woman between 35 and 50 years old in good health. The CDR3 sequence: CASTPGQGKGYTF. The CDR3 nucleotides read TGTGCCAGCACCCCAGGACAGGGGAAGGGCTACACCTTC.